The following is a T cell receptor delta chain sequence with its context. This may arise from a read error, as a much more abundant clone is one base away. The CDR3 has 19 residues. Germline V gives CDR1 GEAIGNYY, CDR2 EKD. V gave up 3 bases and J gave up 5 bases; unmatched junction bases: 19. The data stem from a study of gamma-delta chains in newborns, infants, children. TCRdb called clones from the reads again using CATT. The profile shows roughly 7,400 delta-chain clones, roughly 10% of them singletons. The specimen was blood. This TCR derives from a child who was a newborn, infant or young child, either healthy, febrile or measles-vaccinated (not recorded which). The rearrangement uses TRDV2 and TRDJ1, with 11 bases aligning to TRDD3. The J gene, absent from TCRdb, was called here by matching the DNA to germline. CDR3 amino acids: CACDPVLGDINTPSDKLIF. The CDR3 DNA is TGTGCCTGTGACCCGGTACTGGGGGATATTAACACCCCCAGTGATAAACTCATCTTT.